This T cell receptor beta chain emerged from a study of response to subunit inactivated influenza vaccine. Using its own MiXCR run on the RT-PCR reads, TCRdb lists one record per CDR3 protein. The table lists 540,000 or so distinct CDR3 sequences, under 15% of them singletons. The germline V and J ends were trimmed by 1 base and 4 bases, with 18 bases remaining between them. The CDR3 length is 17 residues. Germline CDR1 LGHNT, CDR2 FRNRAP. This clonotype was detected only a few times. The sequences come from PBMCs from blood, collected roughly 45 days after vaccination. The chain links TRBV12-5 to TRBJ2-3, with D perhaps TRBD1 (6 bases). The clonotype originates from a man aged 45-65 years who received an inactivated influenza vaccine. The CDR3 loop reads CASGLALGAGSPDTQYF. The DNA of the CDR3 is TGTGCTAGTGGTTTGGCCCTGGGGGCAGGGTCCCCAGATACGCAGTATTTT.